One sample yielded the 30 T cell receptor beta chains listed below, sequenced in a study of T cells in tuberculosis. Libraries were prepared by immunoSEQ multiplex PCR; TCRdb keeps only in-frame clonotypes and omits some of them. The table records 55,000 to 60,000 clones, roughly 86% of them present only once. After thawing and overnight rest, PBMC were stained with GMM-loaded CD1B tetramer, viability dye and anti-CD3 for sorting. The lipid loaded on the CD1B tetramers was C32 glucose monomycolate from Rhodococcus equi. Sequencing was done on a sample of CD1b-GMM tetramer-negative cells sorted from PBMCs. The source is an adult woman with latent tuberculosis.

This clone was counted only a few times. The chain joins TRBV30 to TRBJ2-2; the match to TRBD1 covers 7 bases. Trimming at V came to 6 bases and at J to 5 bases, leaving 12 bases not matched to a gene. The CDR3 spans 15 residues. Germline V CDR1 and CDR2: GTSNPN, SVGIG (reference sequence). CDR3 sequence: CACKLLNRGTGELFF. The CDR3 DNA reads as TGTGCCTGTAAACTCTTAAACAGGGGAACCGGGGAGCTGTTTTTT.

The CDR3 sequence: CAWSTTPRAGELFF. DNA for the CDR3: TGTGCCTGGAGTACGACCCCCCGGGCCGGGGAGCTGTTTTTT. The J gene is TRBJ2-2, the V gene TRBV30; D is unclear. Trimming took 2 bases from V and 6 from J, leaving 13 bases between them. There are 14 residues in the CDR3. CDR1 and CDR2 (germline): GTSNPN, SVGIG (reference sequence).

The gene calls are TRBV2 and TRBJ1-2; 9 nucleotides match TRBD1. The germline gives CDR1 SNHLY, CDR2 FYNNEI. V lost 4 bases, J lost 4 bases, and 4 bases stayed unmatched. The CDR3 sequence is 14 residues long. Here the CDR3 DNA reads TGTGCCAGCAGTGTAACGGGACAGGGCTATGGCTACACCTTC. It specifies CASSVTGQGYGYTF.

The chain combines TRBV5-1 with TRBJ1-1, with D uncertain. The V gene lost 3 bases and the J gene lost 6 bases, with 15 bases spanning the gap. This CDR3 contains 14 residues. CDR1 is SGHRS and CDR2 is YFSETQ in the germline V gene. The CDR3 protein is CASSSAIGIAEAFF. The CDR3 nucleotides read TGCGCCAGCAGCTCCGCTATCGGGATCGCTGAAGCTTTCTTT.

The gene calls are TRBV7-9 and TRBJ1-2, with unresolved D. V gave up 1 base and J gave up 8 bases, with 11 bases separating them. The CDR3 totals 13 residues. Germline-derived CDR1 and CDR2 are SEHNR and FQNEAQ (reference sequence). The DNA for the CDR3 is TGTGCCAGCAGCTTAGAGACCGGCGGGGGCTACACCTTC. Its translation: CASSLETGGGYTF.

This clone has only a few counts. The chain couples TRBV7-6 to TRBJ2-1; the match to TRBD2 covers 7 bases. The V gene end was trimmed by 4 bases and the J gene end by 10 bases; junction bases not matched to a gene: 7. The CDR3 has 13 amino acids. Looked up from germline, CDR1 is SGHVS and CDR2 is FNYEAQ. The CDR3 here is CASSSPLGGEQFF. The DNA for the CDR3 is TGTGCCAGCAGCTCCCCCCTGGGAGGGGAGCAGTTCTTC.

V gene TRBV4-1 combines with J gene TRBJ2-2; TRBD1 aligns across 8 bases. Germline CDR1 MGHRA, CDR2 YSYEKL. J was trimmed by 5 bases and V by 0 bases; bases with no gene match: 5. CDR3 length equals 16 residues. This CDR3 reads CASSQEVTGVTGELFF. The CDR3 nucleotides are TGCGCCAGCAGCCAAGAAGTGACAGGGGTTACCGGGGAGCTGTTTTTT.

The CDR3 bases are TGTGCCAGCAGCCGACAGGGGGCCTACAATGAGCAGTTCTTC. It yields the protein CASSRQGAYNEQFF. This chain uses TRBV7-9 with TRBJ2-1; 9 nucleotides match TRBD1. Trimming cost V 5 bases and J 2 bases; bases outside gene matches: 1. The CDR3 consists of 14 residues. Germline V gene sequence: CDR1 SEHNR, CDR2 FQNEAQ (reference sequence). The complete variable domain, with remaining parts taken from reference TRBV7-9 and TRBJ2-1, reads DTGVSQNPRHKITKRGQNVTFRCDPISEHNRLYWYRQTLGQGPEFLTYFQNEAQLEKSRLLSDRFSAERPKGSFSTLEIQRTEQGDSAMYLCASSRQGAYNEQFFGPGTRLTVL.

This clone has just a few counts. The CDR3 DNA sequence: TGTGCCAGTAGTATTTCGGCAGGGGAAAAACTGTTTTTT. Its protein product is CASSISAGEKLFF. The chain uses TRBV19 and TRBJ1-4; maybe TRBD1 (5 bases). V lost 3 bases, J lost 8 bases, and 10 bases lay in between. This CDR3 contains 13 residues. Germline assignment: CDR1 LNHDA and CDR2 SQIVND (reference sequence).

The gene calls are TRBV6-5 and TRBJ1-1; 9 bases map to TRBD1. CDR1 and CDR2 (germline): MNHEY, SVGAGI. This CDR3 is built from 12 residues. J lost 10 bases, V lost 9 bases, and 9 bases had no gene match. Written as DNA, the CDR3 is TGTGCCAGTAGTAAGGACAGGGGTCGAGCTTTCTTT. Amino acids: CASSKDRGRAFF.

J is TRBJ2-7 and V is TRBV6-5; D may be TRBD1 (6 bases). The CDR3 covers 14 residues. Germline values: CDR1 MNHEY, CDR2 SVGAGI. V was cut by 6 bases and J by 3 bases, with 15 bases left in between. The CDR3 DNA sequence: TGTGCCAGCAGCACCGGGACACTTAACTACGAGCAGTACTTC. Translating it yields CASSTGTLNYEQYF.

This clone is a singleton in its sample. V is TRBV11-3 and J is TRBJ1-1; 9 positions match TRBD1. V lost 2 bases to trimming and J lost 1 base; unmatched junction nucleotides: 11. This CDR3 spans 18 amino acids. The germline V gene encodes CDR1 SGHNT and CDR2 YENEEA. The CDR3 region has the DNA TGTGCCAGCAGCTTATTAGGGTGGGACAGGGAGGAGAACACTGAAGCTTTCTTT. Residues: CASSLLGWDREENTEAFF.

The V gene is TRBV9, the J gene TRBJ2-1; 15 bases align to TRBD2. This CDR3 has 15 amino acids. V shed 4 bases and J 9 bases; nucleotides not matched to a gene: 5. Germline assignment: CDR1 SGDLS and CDR2 YYNGEE. The CDR3 bases are TGTGCCAGCAGCACCGGGACTAGCGGGGGGACTGAGCAGTTCTTC. Amino acids: CASSTGTSGGTEQFF. Full variable domain (outside the CDR3, taken from reference TRBV9 and TRBJ2-1): DSGVTQTPKHLITATGQRVTLRCSPRSGDLSVYWYQQSLDQGLQFLIQYYNGEERAKGNILERFSAQQFPDLHSELNLSSLELGDSALYFCASSTGTSGGTEQFFGPGTRLTVL.

The chain couples TRBV18 to TRBJ2-7, with D possibly being TRBD2 (5 bases). The CDR3 contains 14 residues. Trimming stripped 1 base from V and 2 bases from J, with 9 bases between. The germline V gene encodes CDR1 KGHSH and CDR2 LQKENI. The CDR3 DNA reads as TGTGCCAGCTCACCACGGGCGGGTACCTACGAGCAGTACTTC. Amino acids: CASSPRAGTYEQYF.

The rearrangement joins TRBV5-8 to TRBJ2-7; possibly TRBD2 for D (7 bases). CDR3 length: 16 residues. V dropped 2 bases and J dropped 3 bases, with 18 bases sitting between them. Germline-derived CDR1 and CDR2 are SGHTS and YDEGEE. The CDR3 DNA sequence: TGTGCCAGCAGCTTCAAGTACGGGGGGCTCCGCTACGAGCAGTACTTC. It specifies CASSFKYGGLRYEQYF.

The chain combines TRBV18 with TRBJ1-1; TRBD1 might be the D (6 bases). Germline values: CDR1 KGHSH, CDR2 LQKENI. The V end was cut by 2 bases, the J end by 11 bases, with 18 bases between. There are 14 residues in the CDR3. The CDR3 nucleotides are TGTGCCAGCTCACCAGGGGTAACAGGGTATCTTGCTTTCTTT. Translation gives CASSPGVTGYLAFF.

The chain couples TRBV7-9 to TRBJ2-7; D remains unclear. Trimming left V 5 bases short and J 0 bases short, with 5 bases between. CDR1 SEHNR and CDR2 FQNEAQ come from the germline V gene (reference sequence). The CDR3 extends over 12 amino acids. The DNA of the CDR3 is TGTGCCAGCAGCCCCTCCTCCTACGAGCAGTACTTC. Residues: CASSPSSYEQYF.

This chain connects TRBV4-3 to TRBJ2-7, with 8 bases lining up with TRBD2. V lost 3 bases to trimming and J lost 4 bases; unmatched junction nucleotides: 11. There are 16 residues in the CDR3. The germline V gene has CDR1 LGHNA and CDR2 YSLEER. The CDR3 region has the DNA TGCGCCAGCAGCCATAATCGGGAGGGCCCCTCTTACGAGCAGTACTTC. Amino acid sequence: CASSHNREGPSYEQYF.

This chain links TRBV5-1 with TRBJ2-3; D not resolved. The germline gives CDR1 SGHRS, CDR2 YFSETQ. The ends were cut back, 4 bases at V and 6 bases at J, with 18 bases in the middle. The CDR3 totals 15 residues. The CDR3 nucleotides read TGCGCCAGCAGCGTACGATCCTCCCAGGTGGATACGCAGTATTTT. Protein: CASSVRSSQVDTQYF.

The V gene is TRBV4-1, the J gene TRBJ2-2; no firm D call. Germline V lookup: CDR1 MGHRA, CDR2 YSYEKL. The CDR3 consists of 14 residues. Trimming shortened V by 1 base and J by 1 base, and 4 bases separated the two germline ends. The CDR3: CASSQVWNTGELFF. The CDR3, as DNA: TGCGCCAGCAGCCAAGTATGGAACACCGGGGAGCTGTTTTTT.

The V gene is TRBV14, the J gene TRBJ2-7; tentative D call: TRBD1 (6 bases). The CDR3 is 16 amino acids. V lost 1 base and J lost 0, with 13 bases in between. Germline loops: CDR1 SGHDN, CDR2 FVKESK. The CDR3 DNA is TGTGCCAGCAGCCAAGCTACGGGACACAGCTCCTACGAGCAGTACTTC. It specifies CASSQATGHSSYEQYF.

This chain links TRBV18 with TRBJ2-1, with 13 nucleotides matching TRBD2. The junction had 9 bases not matched to a gene; V was cut back by 4 bases and J by 9 bases. The CDR3 sequence is 16 residues long. Germline CDR1 and CDR2: KGHSH and LQKENI. The CDR3 bases are TGTGCCAGCTCACTAGCGAGGACTAGCGGGAGAGGTGAGCAGTTCTTC. It encodes CASSLARTSGRGEQFF. Supplemented by reference TRBV18 and TRBJ2-1, the full variable domain reads NAGVMQNPRHLVRRRGQEARLRCSPMKGHSHVYWYRQLPEEGLKFMVYLQKENIIDESGMPKERFSAEFPKEGPSILRIQQVVRGDSAAYFCASSLARTSGRGEQFFGPGTRLTVL.

The chain is built from TRBV30 and TRBJ1-4; 8 nucleotides agree with TRBD1. Germline V gives CDR1 GTSNPN, CDR2 SVGIG (reference sequence). CDR3 length equals 15 residues. The J segment lost 6 bases and the V segment lost 2 bases, leaving 8 bases of the junction unmatched. The CDR3 sequence: CAWSPNGQGHEKLFF. The CDR3 DNA follows: TGTGCCTGGAGTCCTAACGGACAGGGCCATGAAAAACTGTTTTTT.

The rearrangement links TRBV15 to TRBJ2-6; maybe TRBD2 (7 bases). Germline-derived CDR1 and CDR2 are LNHNV and YYDKDF (reference sequence). CDR3 size: 16 residues. Trimming pared 6 bases from V and 2 bases from J, leaving 14 bases between. CDR3 residues: CATRGGAGTGANVLTF. The DNA for the CDR3 is TGTGCCACCAGGGGGGGGGCCGGGACTGGGGCCAACGTCCTGACTTTC.

This clone was seen a handful of times. This chain joins TRBV5-4 and TRBJ1-1; weak D call: TRBD1 (5 bases). Between the trimmed V and J ends, which lost 4 bases and 0 bases, there was a span of 13 bases. Germline CDR1 is SGHNT and CDR2 is YYREEE (reference sequence). This CDR3 comprises 15 residues. The CDR3 sequence: CASSATGGMNTEAFF. As DNA, the CDR3 is TGTGCCAGCAGCGCGACGGGGGGTATGAACACTGAAGCTTTCTTT.

For this clone: The sample holds other DNA sequences that translate to the same CDR3. This rearrangement joins TRBV4-3 to TRBJ1-4, with TRBD1 matching 7 bases. The trim removed 0 bases at V and 6 bases at J, leaving 1 base unmatched. Looked up from germline, CDR1 is LGHNA and CDR2 is YSLEER. The CDR3 consists of 14 residues. The CDR3 protein is CASSQDRGYEKLFF. The CDR3 DNA is TGCGCCAGCAGCCAAGACAGGGGGTATGAAAAACTGTTTTTT.

The CDR3 DNA is TGTGCCAGCAGCTTAATACGGGGAGGCACAGATACGCAGTATTTT. Translated, it gives CASSLIRGGTDTQYF. The V call is TRBV7-8, the J call TRBJ2-3, with D possibly matching TRBD2 (5 bases). The CDR3 extends over 15 amino acids. CDR1 and CDR2 from the germline V gene are SGHVS and FQNEAQ. V dropped 2 bases and J dropped 1 base, with 10 bases sitting between them. Together with reference TRBV7-8 and TRBJ2-3, the CDR3 gives the full variable domain: GAGVSQSPRYKVAKRGQDVALRCDPISGHVSLFWYQQALGQGPEFLTYFQNEAQLDKSGLPSDRFFAERPEGSVSTLKIQRTQQEDSAVYLCASSLIRGGTDTQYFGPGTRLTVL.

Only one count was recorded for this clone. The chain has TRBV28 and TRBJ1-3; possible D gene TRBD1, 6 bases. Germline V CDR1 and CDR2: MDHEN, SYDVKM. V was pared by 3 bases and J by 4 bases, with 22 bases between. This CDR3 comprises 18 residues. The CDR3 DNA reads as TGTGCCAGCAGTTTCTTCCCTGGGACAACTCCCATCGGAAACACCATATATTTT. Its translation: CASSFFPGTTPIGNTIYF.

The CDR3: CASRALRVGRGYTF. CDR3 DNA: TGTGCCAGCCGCGCTCTCAGGGTCGGCCGGGGCTACACCTTC. This rearrangement joins TRBV19 to TRBJ1-2; perhaps TRBD1 as D (5 bases). Trimming removed 9 bases at V and 8 bases at J, with 22 bases between. The CDR3 sequence is 14 residues long. The germline V gene encodes CDR1 LNHDA and CDR2 SQIVND (reference sequence).

The gene calls are TRBV27 and TRBJ1-2; 8 nucleotides line up with TRBD1. The CDR3 runs to 13 residues. After removal of 6 bases from V and 6 bases from J, the junction contained 6 bases not matched to a gene. Germline loops: CDR1 MNHEY, CDR2 SMNVEV (reference sequence). DNA for the CDR3: TGTGCCAGCAGCCTAACAGGGGGGAATGGCTACACCTTC. Encoded protein: CASSLTGGNGYTF.